This paragraph covers one TCR beta chain sequence. The target antigen is unknown. CDR3 length: 13 residues. Trimming cost V 2 bases and J 6 bases, with 10 bases left between them. Germline loops: CDR1 MDHEN, CDR2 SYDVKM. The source of the sample is a study of vaccination effects on CD4 cells after COVID-19. About the study: Median timing of post-vaccine samples was 72 days after the second dose.

Data came from immunoSEQ multiplex PCR; TCRdb stores just in-frame clones and leaves some out. The data contain about 46,000 clones, 65% to 80% of them seen just once; the ten biggest clones take up approximately 15%. CD4+ T cells specific for antigen were expanded with viral peptide pools by the ViraFEST assay before sequencing. It was after roughly ten days of culture that CD4+ T cells were isolated. Each participant received a vaccine that was either BNT162b2 or mRNA-1273, given as two doses. All vaccine recipients tested negative for nucleocapsid antibodies and had never contracted SARS-CoV-2 infection. Researchers reported culturing two million PBMC in each well, adding approximately 10 IU/ml IL-2 and around 10 ug/ml peptides. A half-medium replacement with IL-2 medium was carried out on days 3 and 7.

The genes are TRBV28 and TRBJ1-1; weak D call: TRBD1 (5 bases). The sequence came from a human donor who received a COVID-19 vaccine. The source was CD4+ T cells from PBMCs cultured with HCoV-OC43 spike peptides, collected after COVID-19 vaccination. Subset in this sample: HCoV-OC43 spike overlapping peptide pool stimulation. CDR3 sequence: CASSLTGYPEAFF. CDR3 DNA sequence: TGTGCCAGCAGTTTAACAGGATACCCTGAAGCTTTCTTT.